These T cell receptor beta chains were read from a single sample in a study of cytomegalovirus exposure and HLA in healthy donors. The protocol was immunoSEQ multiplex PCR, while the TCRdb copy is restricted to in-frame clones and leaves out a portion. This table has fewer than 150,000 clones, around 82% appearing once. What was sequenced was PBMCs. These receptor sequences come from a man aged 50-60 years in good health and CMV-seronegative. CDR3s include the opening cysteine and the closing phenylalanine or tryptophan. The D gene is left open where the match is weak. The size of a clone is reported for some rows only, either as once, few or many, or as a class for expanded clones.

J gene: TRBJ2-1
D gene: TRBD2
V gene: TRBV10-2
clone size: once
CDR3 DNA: TGCGCCAGCAGTTCTGGGACTAGCGGAAACAATGAGCAGTTCTTC
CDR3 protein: CASSSGTSGNNEQFF

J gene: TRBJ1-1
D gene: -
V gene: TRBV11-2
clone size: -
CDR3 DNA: TGTGCCAGCAGCTTACAACAGGGGAACACTGAAGCTTTCTTT
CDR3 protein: CASSLQQGNTEAFF

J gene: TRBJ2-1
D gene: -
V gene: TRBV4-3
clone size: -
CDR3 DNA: TGCGCCAGCAGCCCTCAAGCAGGGAAAGGGAATGAGCAGTTCTTC
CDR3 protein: CASSPQAGKGNEQFF

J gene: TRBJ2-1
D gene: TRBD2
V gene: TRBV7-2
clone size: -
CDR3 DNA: TGTGCCAGCAGCGACGGGACTAGCTTAAATGAGCAGTTCTTC
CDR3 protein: CASSDGTSLNEQFF

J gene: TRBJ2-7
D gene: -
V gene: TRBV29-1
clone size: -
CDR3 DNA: TGCAGCGTTGATAGCGATACCTACGAGCAGTACTTC
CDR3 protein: CSVDSDTYEQYF

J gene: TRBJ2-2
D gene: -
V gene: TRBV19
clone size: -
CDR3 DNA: TGTGCCAGTAGTCCACTCAGGGGTGGCGGGGAGCTGTTTTTT
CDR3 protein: CASSPLRGGGELFF

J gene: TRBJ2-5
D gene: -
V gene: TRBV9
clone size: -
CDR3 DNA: TGTGCCAGCAGCGTAGATCAGGGCTCTGAGACCCAGTACTTC
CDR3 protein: CASSVDQGSETQYF

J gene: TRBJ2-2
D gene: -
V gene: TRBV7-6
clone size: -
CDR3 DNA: TGTGCCAGCAGCTTAGTTGGGACACCGGGTACCGGGGAGCTGTTTTTT
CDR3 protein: CASSLVGTPGTGELFF

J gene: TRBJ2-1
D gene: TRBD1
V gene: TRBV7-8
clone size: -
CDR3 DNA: TGTGCCAGCAGCCCCCCGCTGAGACAGGGACCGTACAATGAGCAGTTCTTC
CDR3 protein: CASSPPLRQGPYNEQFF

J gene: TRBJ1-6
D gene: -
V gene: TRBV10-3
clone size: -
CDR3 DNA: TGTGCCATCAGAGAGGGGAGCTCCTATAATTCACCCCTCCACTTT
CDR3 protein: CAIREGSSYNSPLHF

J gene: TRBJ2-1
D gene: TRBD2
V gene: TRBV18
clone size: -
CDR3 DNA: TGTGCCAGCTCACCTTTCTCTAGCGGGAGGGGGTACAATGAGCAGTTCTTC
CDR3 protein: CASSPFSSGRGYNEQFF

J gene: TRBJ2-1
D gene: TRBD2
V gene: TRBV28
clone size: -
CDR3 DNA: TGTGCCAGCAGACATGGGACTAGCGGGAGGGTTGGGAATGAGCAGTTCTTC
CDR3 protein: CASRHGTSGRVGNEQFF

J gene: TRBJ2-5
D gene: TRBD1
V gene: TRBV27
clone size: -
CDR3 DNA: TGTGCCAGCAGTAGACAGGGAACGATGGAGACCCAGTACTTC
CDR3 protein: CASSRQGTMETQYF

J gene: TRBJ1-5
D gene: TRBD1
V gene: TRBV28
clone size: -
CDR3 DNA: TGTGCCAGCATTAACCTGCTCCAGGGGGGAGGTGAGGATCAGCCCCAGCATTTT
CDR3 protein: CASINLLQGGGEDQPQHF

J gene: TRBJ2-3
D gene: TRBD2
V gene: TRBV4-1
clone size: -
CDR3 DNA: TGCGCCAGCACCCGACGACTAGCGGGAGATACGCAGTATTTT
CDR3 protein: CASTRRLAGDTQYF

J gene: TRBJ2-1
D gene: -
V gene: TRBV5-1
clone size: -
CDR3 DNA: TGCGCCAGCAGCTTGGGAGGCGCGAGCTCCTACAATGAGCAGTTCTTC
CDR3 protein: CASSLGGASSYNEQFF

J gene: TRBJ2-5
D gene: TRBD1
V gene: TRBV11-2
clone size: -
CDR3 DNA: TGTGCCAGCAGCTCACAGGGGGTGGAGGGGGAGACCCAGTACTTC
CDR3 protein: CASSSQGVEGETQYF

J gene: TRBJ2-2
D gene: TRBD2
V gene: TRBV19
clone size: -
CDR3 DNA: TGTGCCACTAACAAGTACGGACTAGCGGGAGTTGCTCGGACGAACACCGGGGAGCTGTTTTTT
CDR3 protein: CATNKYGLAGVARTNTGELFF

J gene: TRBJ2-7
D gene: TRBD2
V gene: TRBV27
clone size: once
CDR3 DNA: TGTGCCAGCAGAAGTGGGGCCGGACTAGCGGGACTGGAGTACTTC
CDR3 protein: CASRSGAGLAGLEYF

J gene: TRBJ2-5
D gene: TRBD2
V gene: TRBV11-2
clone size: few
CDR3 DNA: TGTGCCAGCAGCCTCCTAGCGGGAGCGAAGGAGACCCAGTACTTC
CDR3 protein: CASSLLAGAKETQYF

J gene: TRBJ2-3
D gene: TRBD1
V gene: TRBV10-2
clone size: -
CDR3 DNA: TGCGCCAGCAGAGACAGGGGCCGCCACACAGATACGCAGTATTTT
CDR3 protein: CASRDRGRHTDTQYF

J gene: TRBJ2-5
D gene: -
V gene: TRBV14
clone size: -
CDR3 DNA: TGTGCCAGCAGCCAAGTCGGGGAGACCCAGTACTTC
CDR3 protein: CASSQVGETQYF